These 7 T cell receptor beta chains share one sample of origin, sequenced in a study of T-cell reconstitution after alpha-beta-depleted transplantation in children. A TCRbeta library incorporating unique molecular identifiers was prepared. A single record per CDR3 protein comes from TCRdb applying MiXCR to the PCR reads. The table has roughly 300,000 distinct CDR3 sequences, more than 8% seen once. The specimen comprised PBMCs from the stem cell graft donor, sampled from the stem cell graft. These receptors all stem from a human donor who donated a stem cell graft to a child with SCID.

The chain combines TRBV7-6 with TRBJ2-2, with a possible D match to TRBD1 (5 bases). With 5 bases removed from V and 1 base from J, the gap between germline ends came to 11 bases. Germline CDR1 is SGHVS and CDR2 is FNYEAQ. The CDR3 totals 15 residues. CDR3 residues: CASSHPTVNTGELFF. The CDR3 DNA reads as TGTGCCAGCAGCCACCCGACAGTGAACACCGGGGAGCTGTTTTTT. The full variable domain, completed using reference TRBV7-6 and TRBJ2-2, is GAGVSQSPRYKVTKRGQDVALRCDPISGHVSLYWYRQALGQGPEFLTYFNYEAQQDKSGLPNDRFSAERPEGSISTLTIQRTEQRDSAMYRCASSHPTVNTGELFFGEGSRLTVL.

This chain links TRBV4-1 with TRBJ2-5; D gene unclear. The V gene's germline CDR1 is MGHRA and CDR2 YSYEKL. V lost 0 bases and J lost 2, with 16 bases in between. The CDR3 consists of 17 residues. CDR3 nucleotides: TGCGCCAGCAGCCAAGAAGGCCCCACAGCAAGACAAGAGACCCAGTACTTC. This gives the protein CASSQEGPTARQETQYF.

The V call is TRBV12-3 or TRBV12-4, the J call TRBJ2-7, with a possible D match to TRBD1 (5 bases). Trimming pared 7 bases from V and 3 bases from J, leaving 19 bases between. This CDR3 is 15 amino acids long. The CDR3 here is CASTASQGRGYEQYF. CDR3 coding DNA: TGTGCCAGCACTGCGAGTCAGGGCAGAGGCTACGAGCAGTACTTC.

This chain links TRBV6-2 or TRBV6-3 with TRBJ2-1, with a weak D call TRBD1 (7 bases). V was clipped by 7 bases and J by 4 bases, with 14 bases between them. CDR3 size: 14 residues. The germline CDR1 and CDR2 sequences are MNHEY and SVGEGT. The CDR3 DNA sequence: TGTGCCAGCATCGGGAGACAGGGTTACAATGAGCAGTTCTTC. This codes for CASIGRQGYNEQFF.

The CDR3 nucleotides read TGTGCCAGCCAAGCCGGGACCGTAACCTACGAGCAGTACTTC. As protein: CASQAGTVTYEQYF. This chain connects TRBV18 to TRBJ2-7; D assignment may be TRBD1 or TRBD2 (5 bases each). Trimming pared 8 bases from V and 2 bases from J, leaving 16 bases between. Germline V gives CDR1 KGHSH, CDR2 LQKENI. The CDR3 covers 14 residues.

V and J are TRBV2 and TRBJ1-5, with TRBD1 matching 10 bases. Germline loops: CDR1 SNHLY, CDR2 FYNNEI. V trimming: 4 bases; J trimming: 9 bases; junction bases outside the gene matches: 6. CDR3 length: 14 residues. CDR3 nucleotides: TGTGCCAGCAGTGCGGGGACAGGGGAAGGGCCCCAGCATTTT. Translating it yields CASSAGTGEGPQHF.

This clonotype appeared once. The chain couples TRBV18 to TRBJ2-1; D gene unclear. Germline values: CDR1 KGHSH, CDR2 LQKENI. Trimming cost V 4 bases and J 5 bases, with 18 bases left between them. The CDR3 is 16 amino acids. The CDR3 DNA is TGTGCCAGCTCACAACCCGGGTCAACCACCCACAATGAGCAGTTCTTC. This gives the protein CASSQPGSTTHNEQFF.